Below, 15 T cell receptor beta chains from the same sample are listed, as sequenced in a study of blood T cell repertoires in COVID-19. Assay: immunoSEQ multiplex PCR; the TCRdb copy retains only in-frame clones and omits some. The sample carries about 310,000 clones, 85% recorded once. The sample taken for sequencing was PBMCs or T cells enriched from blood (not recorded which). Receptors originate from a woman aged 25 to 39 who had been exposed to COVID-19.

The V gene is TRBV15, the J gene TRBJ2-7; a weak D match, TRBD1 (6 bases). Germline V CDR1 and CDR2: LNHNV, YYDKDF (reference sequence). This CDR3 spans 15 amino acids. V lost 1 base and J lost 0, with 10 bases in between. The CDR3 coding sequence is TGTGCCACCAGCAGAGCTTTGGACAGCTCCTACGAGCAGTACTTC. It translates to CATSRALDSSYEQYF.

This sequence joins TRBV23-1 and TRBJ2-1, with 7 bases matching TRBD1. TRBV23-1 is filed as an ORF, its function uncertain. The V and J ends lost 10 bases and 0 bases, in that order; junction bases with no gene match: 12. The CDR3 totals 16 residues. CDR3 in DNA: TGCGCCACAGATACAGGGGCGCCTCTCTCCTACAATGAGCAGTTCTTC. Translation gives CATDTGAPLSYNEQFF.

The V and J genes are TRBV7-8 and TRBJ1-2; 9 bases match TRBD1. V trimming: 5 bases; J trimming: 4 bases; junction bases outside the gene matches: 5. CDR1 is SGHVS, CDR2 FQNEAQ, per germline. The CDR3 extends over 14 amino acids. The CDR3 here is CASSQGQGVYGYTF. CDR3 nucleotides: TGTGCCAGCAGCCAGGGACAGGGAGTCTATGGCTACACCTTC.

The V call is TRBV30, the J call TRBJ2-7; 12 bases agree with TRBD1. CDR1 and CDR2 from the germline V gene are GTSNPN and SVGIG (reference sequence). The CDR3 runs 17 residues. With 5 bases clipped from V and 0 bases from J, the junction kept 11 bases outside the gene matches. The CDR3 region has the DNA TGTGCCTGGGCGGGACAGGGGGCAATAGCGGTCTCCTACGAGCAGTACTTC. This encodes CAWAGQGAIAVSYEQYF.

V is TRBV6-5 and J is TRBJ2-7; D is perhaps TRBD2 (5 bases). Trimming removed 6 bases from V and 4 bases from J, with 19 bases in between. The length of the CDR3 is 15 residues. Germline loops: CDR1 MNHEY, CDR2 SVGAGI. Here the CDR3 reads CASRYRRAEGYEQYF. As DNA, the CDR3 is TGTGCCAGCAGGTATAGACGCGCAGAGGGTTACGAGCAGTACTTC.

CDR3 DNA sequence: TGTGCCATCAGTGAGGGGAGGGGGGAGACCCAGTACTTC. Translated, it gives CAISEGRGETQYF. V and J are TRBV10-3 and TRBJ2-5; possibly TRBD2 for D (7 bases). V lost 2 bases and J lost 5, with 9 bases in between. Germline CDR1 is ENHRY and CDR2 is SYGVKD. This CDR3 has 13 residues.

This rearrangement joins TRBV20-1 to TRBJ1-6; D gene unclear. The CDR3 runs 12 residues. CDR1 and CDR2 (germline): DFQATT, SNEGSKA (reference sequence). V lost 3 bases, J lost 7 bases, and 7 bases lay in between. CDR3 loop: CSASLLNSPLHF. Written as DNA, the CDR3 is TGCAGTGCTAGTCTCCTAAATTCACCCCTCCACTTT.

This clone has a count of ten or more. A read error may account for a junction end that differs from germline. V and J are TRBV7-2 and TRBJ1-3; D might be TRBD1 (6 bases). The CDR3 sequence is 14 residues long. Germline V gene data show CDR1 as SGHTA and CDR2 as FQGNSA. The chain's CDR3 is CASRLAGAGNTIYF. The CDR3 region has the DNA TGTGCCAGCAGATTAGCAGGGGCCGGAAACACCATATATTTT. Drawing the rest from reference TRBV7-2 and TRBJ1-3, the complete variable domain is GAGVSQSPSNKVTEKGKDVELRCDPISGHTALYWYRQSLGQGLEFLIYFQGNSAPDKSGLPSDRFSAERTGGSVSTLTIQRTQQEDSAVYLCASRLAGAGNTIYFGEGSWLTVV.

The CDR3 coding sequence is TGTGCCAGCAGAGCTGGACAGGGGAACAATCAGCCCCAGCATTTT. Translating it yields CASRAGQGNNQPQHF. The chain employs TRBV6-5 and TRBJ1-5, with 9 bases fitting TRBD1. Germline trimming cut 6 bases from V and 3 bases from J; bases unmatched to any gene: 6. Germline V lookup: CDR1 MNHEY, CDR2 SVGAGI. The CDR3 runs 15 residues.

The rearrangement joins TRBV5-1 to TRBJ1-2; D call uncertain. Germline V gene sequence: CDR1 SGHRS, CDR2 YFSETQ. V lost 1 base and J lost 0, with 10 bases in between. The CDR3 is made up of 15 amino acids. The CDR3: CASSLTQAANYGYTF. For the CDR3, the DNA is TGCGCCAGCAGCTTGACGCAGGCCGCTAACTATGGCTACACCTTC.

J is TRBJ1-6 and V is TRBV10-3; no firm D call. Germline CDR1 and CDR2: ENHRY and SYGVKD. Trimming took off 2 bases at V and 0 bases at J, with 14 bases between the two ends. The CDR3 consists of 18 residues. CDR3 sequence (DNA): TGTGCCATCAGTGAGAAGGAGGGCGGGAGCTCCTATAATTCACCCCTCCACTTT. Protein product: CAISEKEGGSSYNSPLHF.

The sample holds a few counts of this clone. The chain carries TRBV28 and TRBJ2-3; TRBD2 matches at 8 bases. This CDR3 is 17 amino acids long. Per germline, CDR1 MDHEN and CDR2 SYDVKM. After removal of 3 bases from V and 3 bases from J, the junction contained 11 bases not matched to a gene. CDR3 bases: TGTGCCAGCAGTTTTAGCCCCCTCGGACTAGCAACAGATACGCAGTATTTT. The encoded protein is CASSFSPLGLATDTQYF.

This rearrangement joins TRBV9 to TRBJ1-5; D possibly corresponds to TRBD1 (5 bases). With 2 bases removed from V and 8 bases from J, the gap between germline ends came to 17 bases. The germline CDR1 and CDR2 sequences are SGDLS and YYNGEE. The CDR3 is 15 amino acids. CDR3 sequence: CASSVYGTKLEPQHF. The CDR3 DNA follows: TGTGCCAGCAGCGTTTATGGGACTAAGCTAGAGCCCCAGCATTTT.

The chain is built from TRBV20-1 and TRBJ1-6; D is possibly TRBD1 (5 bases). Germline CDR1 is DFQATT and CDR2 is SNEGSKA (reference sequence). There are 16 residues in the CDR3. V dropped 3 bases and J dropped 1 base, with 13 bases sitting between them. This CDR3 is CSASLGGKSYNSPLHF. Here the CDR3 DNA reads TGCAGTGCTAGTCTCGGGGGTAAATCCTATAATTCACCCCTCCACTTT.

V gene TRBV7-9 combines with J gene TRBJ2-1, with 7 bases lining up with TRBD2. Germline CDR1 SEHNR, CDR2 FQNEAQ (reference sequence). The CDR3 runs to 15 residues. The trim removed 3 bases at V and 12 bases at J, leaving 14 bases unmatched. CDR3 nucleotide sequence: TGTGCCAGCAGCTTCTTGGGCGATGGGCGGGAGTTGCAGTTCTTC. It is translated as CASSFLGDGRELQFF.